These 25 T cell receptor beta chains were all obtained from the same sample, sequenced in a study of T cell responses to AZD1222 COVID-19 vaccine. Using immunoSEQ multiplex PCR, the repertoire was profiled, and TCRdb retains in-frame clones only, with some absent. The sample shows tens of thousands of clones, around 86% of them seen only once. The sequences come from peripheral blood, collected on day 0 of AZD1222 vaccination. Source of these receptors: an adult in good health.

The chain carries TRBV6-5 and TRBJ1-2; 8 nucleotides agree with TRBD1. Per the germline V gene, CDR1 is MNHEY and CDR2 is SVGAGI. Losses at the gene ends were 4 bases for V and 4 bases for J; bases not matched to a gene: 5. CDR3 length: 14 residues. This chain's CDR3 is CASSFLDRGYGYTF. The CDR3 DNA is TGTGCCAGCAGTTTCCTTGACAGGGGCTATGGCTACACCTTC.

The chain has TRBV9 and TRBJ2-1, with D unclear. The CDR3 is 16 amino acids. The germline V gene has CDR1 SGDLS and CDR2 YYNGEE. Trimming pared 5 bases from V and 7 bases from J, leaving 22 bases between. The DNA for the CDR3 is TGTGCCAGCAGTCCCCAAGAATGGCCAAACCCTAATGAGCAGTTCTTC. Protein: CASSPQEWPNPNEQFF.

In its sample, this clone was seen once. For the CDR3, the DNA is TGTGCCAGCAGCTCGCTAACGGGTGCTTGGGGTGAAGCTTTCTTT. Protein: CASSSLTGAWGEAFF. This rearrangement joins TRBV5-6 to TRBJ1-1, with D uncertain. The CDR3 is made up of 15 amino acids. V lost 3 bases and J lost 7, with 19 bases in between. CDR1 SGHDT and CDR2 YYEEEE come from the germline V gene.

This chain links TRBV9 with TRBJ2-3; a possible D gene is TRBD2 (6 bases). V lost 5 bases and J lost 2, with 9 bases in between. CDR3 length: 13 residues. Germline CDR1 reads SGDLS; CDR2 reads YYNGEE. CDR3 sequence reads: CASSAGFTDTQYF. The CDR3 bases are TGTGCCAGCAGTGCGGGATTCACAGATACGCAGTATTTT.

The chain is built from TRBV4-1 and TRBJ1-5, with D hard to call. In germline, CDR1 is MGHRA, CDR2 YSYEKL. The V and J ends lost 3 bases and 1 base respectively, with 7 bases between them. This CDR3 is 14 amino acids long. The DNA of the CDR3 is TGCGCCAGCAGCCACCCCCCGAGCAATCAGCCCCAGCATTTT. Translating gives CASSHPPSNQPQHF.

The rearrangement links TRBV7-9 to TRBJ1-3; no reliable D call. The CDR3 totals 13 residues. The V gene lost 5 bases and the J gene lost 4 bases, with 9 bases spanning the gap. Germline lookup yields CDR1 SEHNR and CDR2 FQNEAQ (reference sequence). CDR3 in DNA: TGTGCCAGCAGCCCCCCCGACGGAAACACCATATATTTT. Protein sequence: CASSPPDGNTIYF.

The CDR3 nucleotides read TGTGCCAGCAGTTTACCCAACCTAAGGAGCCGCTCCTACAATGAGCAGTTCTTC. This translates into CASSLPNLRSRSYNEQFF. This sequence joins TRBV28 and TRBJ2-1; no reliable D call. The length of the CDR3 is 18 residues. CDR1 and CDR2 from the germline V gene are MDHEN and SYDVKM. The V gene lost 2 bases and the J gene lost 0 bases, with 17 bases spanning the gap.

This sequence joins TRBV30 and TRBJ2-1; TRBD2 aligns across 16 bases. After removal of 1 base from V and 13 bases from J, the junction contained 13 bases not matched to a gene. There are 17 residues in the CDR3. Germline CDR1 and CDR2: GTSNPN and SVGIG (reference sequence). This chain's CDR3 is CAWSALTGTSGRAHQFF. The DNA for the CDR3 is TGTGCCTGGAGTGCCCTAACCGGGACTAGCGGGAGGGCCCATCAGTTCTTC. Together with reference TRBV30 and TRBJ2-1, the CDR3 gives the full variable domain: SQTIHQWPATLVQPVGSPLSLECTVEGTSNPNLYWYRQAAGRGLQLLFYSVGIGQISSEVPQNLSASRPQDRQFILSSKKLLLSDSGFYLCAWSALTGTSGRAHQFFGPGTRLTVL.

The gene calls are TRBV5-4 and TRBJ2-5, with D possibly being TRBD2 (6 bases). The CDR3 is made up of 14 amino acids. Trimming stripped 4 bases from V and 0 bases from J, with 10 bases between. Germline values: CDR1 SGHNT, CDR2 YYREEE (reference sequence). The CDR3 nucleotides read TGTGCCAGCAGCCCGGGACTGAACCAAGAGACCCAGTACTTC. Translated: CASSPGLNQETQYF.

The chain uses TRBV5-1 and TRBJ2-3, with D unresolved. Germline CDR1 SGHRS, CDR2 YFSETQ. The length of the CDR3 is 16 residues. The germline V and J ends were trimmed by 2 bases and 0 bases, with 13 bases remaining between them. The DNA for the CDR3 is TGCGCCAGCAGCTTTGGAAACTCCCCGAGCACAGATACGCAGTATTTT. It translates to CASSFGNSPSTDTQYF.

J is TRBJ1-2 and V is TRBV30; 10 positions match TRBD1. Germline V gene lookup returns CDR1 GTSNPN and CDR2 SVGIG (reference sequence). The CDR3 contains 12 residues. V trimming: 4 bases; J trimming: 7 bases; junction bases outside the gene matches: 3. CDR3: CAWTGTGVGYTF. The CDR3 DNA follows: TGTGCCTGGACCGGGACAGGGGTTGGCTACACCTTC.

The J gene is TRBJ1-4, the V gene TRBV19; D call uncertain. The CDR3 is 16 residues long. Looked up from germline, CDR1 is LNHDA and CDR2 is SQIVND (reference sequence). V dropped 2 bases and J dropped 8 bases, with 18 bases sitting between them. In DNA, the CDR3 is TGTGCCAGTAGTATACTTGGCGGCCAACTAATGGAAAAACTGTTTTTT. Amino acids: CASSILGGQLMEKLFF.

The gene calls are TRBV6-5 and TRBJ1-2; no reliable D call. The CDR3 is made up of 11 amino acids. Germline V gives CDR1 MNHEY, CDR2 SVGAGI. Trimming stripped 6 bases from V and 7 bases from J, with 9 bases between. CDR3 DNA: TGTGCCAGCAGAAAGATACGTGGCTACACCTTC. Its translation: CASRKIRGYTF.

V usage is TRBV18 and J usage is TRBJ2-3; D is unresolved. The CDR3 loop spans 15 amino acids. CDR1 and CDR2 from the germline V gene are KGHSH and LQKENI. Trimming stripped 3 bases from V and 0 bases from J, with 10 bases between. In DNA, the CDR3 is TGTGCCAGCTCACCGCGGATGATTAGCACAGATACGCAGTATTTT. Residues: CASSPRMISTDTQYF.

The J gene is TRBJ1-5, the V gene TRBV28, with 9 bases aligning to TRBD1. V shed 3 bases and J 7 bases; nucleotides not matched to a gene: 7. Germline CDR1 MDHEN, CDR2 SYDVKM. The CDR3 is 15 amino acids. Here the CDR3 DNA reads TGTGCCAGCAGTTTGGGACAGGGATTTAGGCAGCCCCAGCATTTT. Translated: CASSLGQGFRQPQHF.

This sequence joins TRBV2 and TRBJ2-1; D is possibly TRBD2 (5 bases). The CDR3 loop spans 14 amino acids. Between the trimmed V and J ends, which lost 3 bases and 5 bases, there was a span of 11 bases. Germline values: CDR1 SNHLY, CDR2 FYNNEI. CDR3 residues: CASSDEGLDNEQFF. Written as DNA, the CDR3 is TGTGCCAGCAGTGATGAGGGCCTGGACAATGAGCAGTTCTTC.

V and J are TRBV6-5 and TRBJ1-5; the match to TRBD1 covers 7 bases. The CDR3 runs to 13 residues. Germline trimming cut 8 bases from V and 6 bases from J; bases unmatched to any gene: 7. The V gene's germline CDR1 is MNHEY and CDR2 SVGAGI. This CDR3 is CASRNRGSQPQHF. DNA for the CDR3: TGTGCCAGCCGTAACAGGGGAAGTCAGCCCCAGCATTTT.

The gene calls are TRBV3-1 (or the pseudogene TRBV3-2) and TRBJ2-7, with D hard to call. CDR3 length: 13 residues. In germline, CDR1 is LGHDT, CDR2 YNNKEL (reference sequence). Deletions cut 4 bases from V and 4 bases from J, with 11 bases between. Written as DNA, the CDR3 is TGTGCCAGCAGCCCTTTCTCCGCATACGAGCAGTACTTC. This gives the protein CASSPFSAYEQYF.

This chain links TRBV10-3 with TRBJ2-2; no clear D. The CDR3 covers 14 residues. Trimming cost V 4 bases and J 0 bases, with 6 bases left between them. Germline CDR1 is ENHRY and CDR2 is SYGVKD. CDR3 residues: CAISGAANTGELFF. The CDR3 nucleotides read TGTGCCATCAGTGGAGCCGCGAACACCGGGGAGCTGTTTTTT.

The V call is TRBV29-1, the J call TRBJ2-5, with a tentative D call TRBD1 (6 bases). Germline lookup yields CDR1 SQVTM and CDR2 ANQGSEA. The CDR3 length is 13 residues. V shed 6 bases and J shed 1 base, with 12 bases lying between them. The CDR3 spells CSVSRGGQETQYF. The CDR3, as DNA: TGCAGCGTGTCCAGGGGTGGCCAAGAGACCCAGTACTTC.

The chain recombines TRBV29-1 with TRBJ2-7, with D unresolved. The germline CDR1 and CDR2 sequences are SQVTM and ANQGSEA. V gave up 1 base and J gave up 4 bases, with 14 bases separating them. This CDR3 comprises 14 residues. CDR3 nucleotides: TGCAGCGTTGAAGGGACCGGGTCCTCATACGAGCAGTACTTC. Its translation is CSVEGTGSSYEQYF.

This clone was observed once. The V and J genes are TRBV7-8 and TRBJ1-1, with a possible D match to TRBD1 (5 bases). The V end was cut by 2 bases, the J end by 3 bases, with 7 bases between. CDR3 size: 13 residues. From germline, CDR1 is SGHVS and CDR2 FQNEAQ. In DNA, the CDR3 is TGTGCCAGCAGCTTAATGACAGACACTGAAGCTTTCTTT. Protein sequence: CASSLMTDTEAFF.

The V and J genes are TRBV20-1 and TRBJ1-2; weak D call: TRBD1 (6 bases). CDR1 DFQATT and CDR2 SNEGSKA come from the germline V gene (reference sequence). The CDR3 contains 11 residues. V was pared by 6 bases and J by 6 bases, with 11 bases between. CDR3 residues: CSARTEDGYTF. DNA for the CDR3: TGCAGTGCACGGACAGAGGATGGCTACACCTTC.

The genes are TRBV28 and TRBJ1-1; 7 bases agree with TRBD1. CDR3 length equals 16 residues. CDR1 MDHEN and CDR2 SYDVKM come from the germline V gene. The ends lost 2 bases at V and 6 bases at J; junction bases unmatched: 12. CDR3: CASSLPPGKGGPEAFF. As DNA, the CDR3 is TGTGCCAGCAGTTTACCCCCGGGCAAAGGGGGCCCTGAAGCTTTCTTT.

The chain carries TRBV27 and TRBJ2-2; D gene ambiguous. This CDR3 has 13 residues. The V gene's germline CDR1 is MNHEY and CDR2 SMNVEV (reference sequence). V gave up 8 bases and J gave up 4 bases, with 11 bases separating them. For the CDR3, the DNA is TGTGCCAGCGGTGGCATTCCCACCGGGGAGCTGTTTTTT. Its protein is CASGGIPTGELFF.